The subject of this entry is one T cell receptor beta chain. TCRdb called the RT-PCR reads again in MiXCR, with one record for every CDR3 protein. The repertoire holds about 16,000 distinct CDR3 sequences, with 27% as singletons. This specimen comes from a study of patients and donors after allogeneic stem cell transplantation. The receptor was isolated from a human donor who was either an allogeneic HSCT recipient or a stem cell or donor lymphocyte infusion donor (not recorded which). It is not recorded whose cells these are; they may come from a transplant donor. The specimen was blood, either unsorted or a sorted T cell fraction (not recorded which).

Here the CDR3 DNA reads TGTGCCAGCTCACCACGTCAGGGAAGGGCTGGAAACACCATATATTTT. Protein sequence: CASSPRQGRAGNTIYF. V usage is TRBV18 and J usage is TRBJ1-3; D may be TRBD1 (5 bases). Between the trimmed V and J ends, which lost 1 base and 2 bases, there was a span of 12 bases. CDR3 length: 16 amino acids. CDR1 is KGHSH and CDR2 is LQKENI in the germline V gene.